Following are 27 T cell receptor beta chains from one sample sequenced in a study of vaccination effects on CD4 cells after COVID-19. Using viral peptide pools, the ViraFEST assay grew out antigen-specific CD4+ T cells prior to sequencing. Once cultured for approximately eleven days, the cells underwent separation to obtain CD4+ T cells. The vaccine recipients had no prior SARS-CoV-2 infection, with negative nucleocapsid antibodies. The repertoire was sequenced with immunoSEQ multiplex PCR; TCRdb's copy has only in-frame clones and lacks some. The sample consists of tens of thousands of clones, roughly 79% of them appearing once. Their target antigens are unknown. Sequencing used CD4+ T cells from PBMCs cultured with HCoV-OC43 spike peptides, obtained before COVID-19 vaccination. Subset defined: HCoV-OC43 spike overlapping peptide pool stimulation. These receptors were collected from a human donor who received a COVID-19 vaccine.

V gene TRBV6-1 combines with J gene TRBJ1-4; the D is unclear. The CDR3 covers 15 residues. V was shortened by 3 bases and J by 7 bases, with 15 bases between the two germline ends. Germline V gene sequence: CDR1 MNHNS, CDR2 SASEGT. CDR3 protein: CASSDRGTVREKLFF. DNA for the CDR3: TGTGCCAGCAGTGACCGTGGCACTGTCCGTGAAAAACTGTTTTTT.

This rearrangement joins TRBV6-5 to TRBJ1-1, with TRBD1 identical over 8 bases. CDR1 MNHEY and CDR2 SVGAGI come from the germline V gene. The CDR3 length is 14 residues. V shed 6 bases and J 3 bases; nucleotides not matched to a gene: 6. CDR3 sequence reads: CASRRTGGHTEAFF. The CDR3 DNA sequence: TGTGCCAGCAGACGCACAGGGGGTCACACTGAAGCTTTCTTT.

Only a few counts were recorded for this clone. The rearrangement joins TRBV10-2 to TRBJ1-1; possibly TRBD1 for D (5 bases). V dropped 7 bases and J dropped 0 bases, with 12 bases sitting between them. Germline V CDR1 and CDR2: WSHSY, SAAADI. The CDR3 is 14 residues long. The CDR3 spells CASKVRGMNTEAFF. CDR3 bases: TGCGCCAGCAAGGTTCGGGGGATGAACACTGAAGCTTTCTTT.

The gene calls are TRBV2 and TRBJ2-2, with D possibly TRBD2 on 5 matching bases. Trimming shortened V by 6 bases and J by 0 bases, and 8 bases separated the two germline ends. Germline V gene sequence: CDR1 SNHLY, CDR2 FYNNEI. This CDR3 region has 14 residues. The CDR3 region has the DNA TGTGCCAGCAGAGGACTGCCGAACACCGGGGAGCTGTTTTTT. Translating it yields CASRGLPNTGELFF.

The CDR3 protein is CASSLQGTRTNEKLFF. CDR3 bases: TGCGCCAGCAGCCTACAGGGGACCCGGACTAATGAAAAACTGTTTTTT. The genes are TRBV4-1 and TRBJ1-4; 7 nucleotides line up with TRBD1. Germline CDR1 is MGHRA and CDR2 is YSYEKL. V lost 4 bases and J lost 2; bases outside the gene matches: 7. The CDR3 has 16 residues.

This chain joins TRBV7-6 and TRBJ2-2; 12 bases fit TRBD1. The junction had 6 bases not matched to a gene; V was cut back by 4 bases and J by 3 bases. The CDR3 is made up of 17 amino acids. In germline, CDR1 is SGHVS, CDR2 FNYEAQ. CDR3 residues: CASSYRDRGRDTGELFF. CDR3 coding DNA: TGTGCCAGCAGCTACCGGGACAGGGGGCGCGACACCGGGGAGCTGTTTTTT. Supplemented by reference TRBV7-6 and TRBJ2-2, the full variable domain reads GAGVSQSPRYKVTKRGQDVALRCDPISGHVSLYWYRQALGQGPEFLTYFNYEAQQDKSGLPNDRFSAERPEGSISTLTIQRTEQRDSAMYRCASSYRDRGRDTGELFFGEGSRLTVL.

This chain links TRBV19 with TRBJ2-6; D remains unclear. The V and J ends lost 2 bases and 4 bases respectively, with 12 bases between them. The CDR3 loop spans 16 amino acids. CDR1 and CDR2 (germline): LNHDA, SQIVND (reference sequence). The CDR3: CASSIFLGSGANVLTF. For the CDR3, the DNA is TGTGCCAGTAGTATATTTCTCGGGTCCGGGGCCAACGTCCTGACTTTC.

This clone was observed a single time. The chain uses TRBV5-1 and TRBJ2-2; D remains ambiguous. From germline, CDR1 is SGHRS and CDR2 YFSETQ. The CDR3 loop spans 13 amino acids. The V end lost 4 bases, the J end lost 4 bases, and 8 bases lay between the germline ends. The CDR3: CASSAIGTGELFF. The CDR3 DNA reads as TGCGCCAGCAGCGCTATCGGCACCGGGGAGCTGTTTTTT.

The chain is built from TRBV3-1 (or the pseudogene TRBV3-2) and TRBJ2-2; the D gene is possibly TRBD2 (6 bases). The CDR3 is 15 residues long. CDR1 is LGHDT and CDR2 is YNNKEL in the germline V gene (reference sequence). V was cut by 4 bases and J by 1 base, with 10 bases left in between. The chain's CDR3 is CASSRMTRNTGELFF. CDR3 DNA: TGTGCCAGCAGCCGTATGACTAGGAACACCGGGGAGCTGTTTTTT.

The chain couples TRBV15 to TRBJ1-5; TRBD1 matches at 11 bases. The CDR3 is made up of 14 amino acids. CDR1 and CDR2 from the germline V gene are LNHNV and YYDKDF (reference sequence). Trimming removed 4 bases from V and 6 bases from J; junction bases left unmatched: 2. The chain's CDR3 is CATSKDRGLQPQHF. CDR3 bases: TGTGCCACCAGCAAGGACAGGGGGCTTCAGCCCCAGCATTTT.

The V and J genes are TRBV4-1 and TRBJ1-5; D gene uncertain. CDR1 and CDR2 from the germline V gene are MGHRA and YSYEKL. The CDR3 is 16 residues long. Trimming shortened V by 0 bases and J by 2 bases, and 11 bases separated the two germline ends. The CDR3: CASSQDGGIGNQPQHF. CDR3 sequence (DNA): TGCGCCAGCAGCCAAGATGGAGGGATTGGCAATCAGCCCCAGCATTTT.

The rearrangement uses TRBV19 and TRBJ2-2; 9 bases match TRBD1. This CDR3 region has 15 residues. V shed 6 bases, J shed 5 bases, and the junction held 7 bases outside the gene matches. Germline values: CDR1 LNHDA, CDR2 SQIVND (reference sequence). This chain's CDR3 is CASSTGQGWTGELFF. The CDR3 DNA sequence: TGTGCCAGTAGCACCGGACAGGGGTGGACCGGGGAGCTGTTTTTT.

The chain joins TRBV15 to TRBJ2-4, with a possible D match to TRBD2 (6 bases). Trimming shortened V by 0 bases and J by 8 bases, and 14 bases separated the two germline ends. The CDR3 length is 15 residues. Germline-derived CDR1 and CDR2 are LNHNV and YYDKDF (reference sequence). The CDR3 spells CATSRDRVTGDIQYF. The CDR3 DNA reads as TGTGCCACCAGCAGAGATCGGGTGACGGGGGACATTCAGTACTTC.

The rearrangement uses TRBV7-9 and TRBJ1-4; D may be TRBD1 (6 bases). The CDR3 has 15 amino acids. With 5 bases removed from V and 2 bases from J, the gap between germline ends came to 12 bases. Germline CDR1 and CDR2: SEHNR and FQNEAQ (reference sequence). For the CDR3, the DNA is TGTGCCAGCAGCCTCCAGGGGTTCACTAATGAAAAACTGTTTTTT. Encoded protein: CASSLQGFTNEKLFF.

The CDR3 spells CASSERGEIGKLFF. For the CDR3, the DNA is TGTGCCAGCAGTGAGCGGGGGGAAATTGGAAAACTGTTTTTT. V and J are TRBV2 and TRBJ1-4; possible D gene TRBD1, 5 bases. Germline assignment: CDR1 SNHLY and CDR2 FYNNEI. The CDR3 has 14 residues. Deletions cut 3 bases from V and 10 bases from J, with 15 bases between.

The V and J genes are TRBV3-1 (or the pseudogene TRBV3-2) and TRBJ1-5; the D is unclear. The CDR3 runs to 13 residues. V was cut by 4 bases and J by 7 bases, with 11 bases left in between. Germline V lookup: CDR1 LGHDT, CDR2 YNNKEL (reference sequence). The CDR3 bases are TGTGCCAGCAGCCCCAATGATTGGCAGCCCCAGCATTTT. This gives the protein CASSPNDWQPQHF.

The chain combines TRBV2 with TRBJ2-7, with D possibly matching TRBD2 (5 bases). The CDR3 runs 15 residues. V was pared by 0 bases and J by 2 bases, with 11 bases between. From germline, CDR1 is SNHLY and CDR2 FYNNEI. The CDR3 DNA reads TGTGCCAGCAGTGAAGCGGGTAGCGTAACCTACGAGCAGTACGTC. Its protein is CASSEAGSVTYEQYV.

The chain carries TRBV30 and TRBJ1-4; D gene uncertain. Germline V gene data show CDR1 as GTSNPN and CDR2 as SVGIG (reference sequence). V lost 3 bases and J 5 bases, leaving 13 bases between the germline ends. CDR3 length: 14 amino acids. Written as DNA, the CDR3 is TGTGCCTGGAGGGGTTTGGGGTGGAATGAAAAACTGTTTTTT. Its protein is CAWRGLGWNEKLFF.

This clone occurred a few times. In DNA, the CDR3 is TGCGCCAGCAGCCCCGGGACAGGGGGCGCGGGCTATGGCTACACCTTC. Translation gives CASSPGTGGAGYGYTF. The chain is built from TRBV5-1 and TRBJ1-2; 12 bases agree with TRBD1. With 4 bases clipped from V and 4 bases from J, the junction kept 8 bases outside the gene matches. Germline assignment: CDR1 SGHRS and CDR2 YFSETQ. This CDR3 contains 16 residues.

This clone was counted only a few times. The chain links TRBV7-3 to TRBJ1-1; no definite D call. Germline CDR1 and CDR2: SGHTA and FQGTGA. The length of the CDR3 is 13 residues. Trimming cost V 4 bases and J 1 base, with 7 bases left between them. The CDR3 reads CASSSSGNTEAFF. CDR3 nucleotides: TGTGCCAGCAGCTCGTCAGGGAACACTGAAGCTTTCTTT.

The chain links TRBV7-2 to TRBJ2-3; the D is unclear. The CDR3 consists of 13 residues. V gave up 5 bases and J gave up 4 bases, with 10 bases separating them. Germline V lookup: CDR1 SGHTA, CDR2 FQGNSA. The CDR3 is CASSDPGPDTQYF. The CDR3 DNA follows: TGTGCCAGCAGCGATCCTGGCCCAGATACGCAGTATTTT.

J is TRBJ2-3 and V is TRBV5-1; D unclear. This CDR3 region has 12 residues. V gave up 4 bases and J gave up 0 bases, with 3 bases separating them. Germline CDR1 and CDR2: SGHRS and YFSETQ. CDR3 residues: CASSRSTDTQYF. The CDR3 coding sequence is TGCGCCAGCAGCAGAAGCACAGATACGCAGTATTTT.

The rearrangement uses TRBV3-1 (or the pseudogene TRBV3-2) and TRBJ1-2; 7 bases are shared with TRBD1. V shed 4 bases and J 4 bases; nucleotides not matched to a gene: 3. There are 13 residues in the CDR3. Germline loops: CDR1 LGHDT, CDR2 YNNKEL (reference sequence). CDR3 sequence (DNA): TGTGCCAGCAGCCGGTACAGGGGCTATGGCTACACCTTC. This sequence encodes CASSRYRGYGYTF.

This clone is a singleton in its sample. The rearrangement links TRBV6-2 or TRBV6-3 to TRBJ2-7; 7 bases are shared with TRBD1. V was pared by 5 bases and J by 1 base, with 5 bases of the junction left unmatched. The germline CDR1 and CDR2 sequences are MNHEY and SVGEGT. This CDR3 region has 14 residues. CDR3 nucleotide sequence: TGTGCCAGCAGTCGACAGGGTTCGTCCTACGAGCAGTACGTC. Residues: CASSRQGSSYEQYV.

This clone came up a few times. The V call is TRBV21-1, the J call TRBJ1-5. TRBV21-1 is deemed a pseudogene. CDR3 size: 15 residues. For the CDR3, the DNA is TGTGCCAGCAGCTGTAGGTCCCCGGGCAATCAGCCCCAGCATTTT. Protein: CASSCRSPGNQPQHF.

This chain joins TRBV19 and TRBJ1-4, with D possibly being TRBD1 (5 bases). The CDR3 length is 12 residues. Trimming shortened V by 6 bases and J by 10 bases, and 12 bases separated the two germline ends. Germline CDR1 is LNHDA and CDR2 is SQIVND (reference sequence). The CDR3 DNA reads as TGTGCCAGTAGCGATCTGAGGGGAAAACTGTTTTTT. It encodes CASSDLRGKLFF.

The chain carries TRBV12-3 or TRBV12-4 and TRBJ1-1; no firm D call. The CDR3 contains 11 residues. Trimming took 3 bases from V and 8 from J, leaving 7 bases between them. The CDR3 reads CASSFGREAFF. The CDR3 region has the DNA TGTGCCAGCAGTTTCGGGCGGGAAGCTTTCTTT.